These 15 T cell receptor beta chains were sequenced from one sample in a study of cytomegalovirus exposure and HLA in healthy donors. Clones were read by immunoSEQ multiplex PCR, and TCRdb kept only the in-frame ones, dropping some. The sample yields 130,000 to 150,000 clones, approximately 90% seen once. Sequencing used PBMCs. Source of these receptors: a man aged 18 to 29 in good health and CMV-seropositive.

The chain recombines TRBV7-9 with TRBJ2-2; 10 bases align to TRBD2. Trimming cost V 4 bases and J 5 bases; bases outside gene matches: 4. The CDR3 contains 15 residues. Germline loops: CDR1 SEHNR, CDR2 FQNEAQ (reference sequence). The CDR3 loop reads CASSSSGRRTGELFF. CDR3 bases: TGTGCCAGCAGCTCTAGCGGGAGACGGACCGGGGAGCTGTTTTTT. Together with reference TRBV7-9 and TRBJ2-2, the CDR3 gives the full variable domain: DTGVSQNPRHKITKRGQNVTFRCDPISEHNRLYWYRQTLGQGPEFLTYFQNEAQLEKSRLLSDRFSAERPKGSFSTLEIQRTEQGDSAMYLCASSSSGRRTGELFFGEGSRLTVL.

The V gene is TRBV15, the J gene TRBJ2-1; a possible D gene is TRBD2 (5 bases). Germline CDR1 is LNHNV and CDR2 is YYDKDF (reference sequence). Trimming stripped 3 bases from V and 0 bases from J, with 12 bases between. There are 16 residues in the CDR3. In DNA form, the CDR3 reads TGTGCCACCAGCAGGGTAAGGCGGGTCTCCTACAATGAGCAGTTCTTC. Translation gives CATSRVRRVSYNEQFF.

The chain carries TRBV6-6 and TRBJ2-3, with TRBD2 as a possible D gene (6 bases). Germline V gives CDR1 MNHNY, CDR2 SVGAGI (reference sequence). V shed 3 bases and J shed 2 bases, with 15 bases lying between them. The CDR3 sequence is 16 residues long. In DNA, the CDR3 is TGTGCCAGCAGTTATTCCGTAGCGGATACCACAGATACGCAGTATTTT. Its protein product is CASSYSVADTTDTQYF.

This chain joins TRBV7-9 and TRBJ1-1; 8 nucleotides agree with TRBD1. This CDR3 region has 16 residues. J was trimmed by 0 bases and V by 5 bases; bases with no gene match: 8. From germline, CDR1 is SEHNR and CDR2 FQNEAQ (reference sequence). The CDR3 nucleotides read TGTGCCAGCAGCCGTCCCGGGACAGGCGTGAACACTGAAGCTTTCTTT. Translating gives CASSRPGTGVNTEAFF. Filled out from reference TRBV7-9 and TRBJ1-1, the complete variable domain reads DTGVSQNPRHKITKRGQNVTFRCDPISEHNRLYWYRQTLGQGPEFLTYFQNEAQLEKSRLLSDRFSAERPKGSFSTLEIQRTEQGDSAMYLCASSRPGTGVNTEAFFGQGTRLTVV.

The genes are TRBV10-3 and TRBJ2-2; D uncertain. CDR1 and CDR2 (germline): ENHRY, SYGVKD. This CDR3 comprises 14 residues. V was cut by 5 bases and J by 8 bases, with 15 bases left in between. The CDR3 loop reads CAISSTLLGGELFF. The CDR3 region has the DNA TGTGCCATCAGTTCGACCCTCCTAGGAGGGGAGCTGTTTTTT.

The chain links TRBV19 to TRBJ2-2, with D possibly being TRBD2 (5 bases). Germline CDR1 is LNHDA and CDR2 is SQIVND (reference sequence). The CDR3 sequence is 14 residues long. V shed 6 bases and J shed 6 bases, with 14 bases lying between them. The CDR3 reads CASSVSGPSGELFF. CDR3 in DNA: TGTGCCAGTAGCGTAAGCGGTCCGTCCGGGGAGCTGTTTTTT.

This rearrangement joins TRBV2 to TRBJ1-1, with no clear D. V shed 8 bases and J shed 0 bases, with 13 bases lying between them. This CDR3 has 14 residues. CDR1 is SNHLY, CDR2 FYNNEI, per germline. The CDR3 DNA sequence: TGTGCCAGCGCTAATACTAGAATGAACACTGAAGCTTTCTTT. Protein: CASANTRMNTEAFF.

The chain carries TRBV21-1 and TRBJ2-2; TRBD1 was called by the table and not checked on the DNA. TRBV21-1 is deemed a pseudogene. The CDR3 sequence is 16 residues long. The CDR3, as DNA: TGTGCCAGCAGCTACGGGACAGGGTCTTTCACCGGGGAGCTGTTTTTT. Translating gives CASSYGTGSFTGELFF.

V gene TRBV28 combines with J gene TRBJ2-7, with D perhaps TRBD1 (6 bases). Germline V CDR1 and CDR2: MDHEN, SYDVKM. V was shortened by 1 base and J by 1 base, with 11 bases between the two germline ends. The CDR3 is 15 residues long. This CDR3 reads CASSLSTGVSYEQYF. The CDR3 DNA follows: TGTGCCAGCAGTTTATCGACAGGAGTTTCCTACGAGCAGTACTTC.

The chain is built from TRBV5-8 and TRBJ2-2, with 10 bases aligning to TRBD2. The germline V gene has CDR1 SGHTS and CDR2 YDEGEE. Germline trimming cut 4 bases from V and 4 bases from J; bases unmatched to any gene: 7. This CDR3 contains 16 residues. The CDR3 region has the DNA TGTGCCAGCAGCCCTCAACTAGCGGGAATCACCGGGGAGCTGTTTTTT. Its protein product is CASSPQLAGITGELFF.

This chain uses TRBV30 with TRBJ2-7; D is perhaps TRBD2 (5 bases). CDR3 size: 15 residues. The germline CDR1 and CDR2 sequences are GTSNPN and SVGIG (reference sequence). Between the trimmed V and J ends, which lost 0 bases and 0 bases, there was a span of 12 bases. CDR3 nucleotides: TGTGCCTGGAGTGTACTCCCGGGATCCTCCTACGAGCAGTACTTC. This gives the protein CAWSVLPGSSYEQYF.

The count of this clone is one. The chain's CDR3 is CASSAQGEGDTQYF. The CDR3 bases are TGTGCCAGCAGTGCACAGGGTGAGGGGGATACGCAGTATTTT. The rearrangement links TRBV2 to TRBJ2-3; D may be TRBD1 (6 bases). Per germline, CDR1 SNHLY and CDR2 FYNNEI. The ends were cut back, 4 bases at V and 6 bases at J, with 14 bases in the middle. CDR3 length: 14 amino acids.

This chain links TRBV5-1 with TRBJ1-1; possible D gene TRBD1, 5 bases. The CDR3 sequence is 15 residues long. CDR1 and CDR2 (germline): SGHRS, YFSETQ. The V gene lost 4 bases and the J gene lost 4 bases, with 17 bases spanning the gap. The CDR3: CASSQLRGSGTEAFF. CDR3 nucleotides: TGCGCCAGCAGCCAACTCCGGGGGTCTGGCACTGAAGCTTTCTTT.

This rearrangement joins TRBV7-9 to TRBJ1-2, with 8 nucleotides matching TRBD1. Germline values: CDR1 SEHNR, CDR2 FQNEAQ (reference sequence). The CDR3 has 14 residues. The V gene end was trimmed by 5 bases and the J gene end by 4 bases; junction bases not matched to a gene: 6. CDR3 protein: CASSPGQGGYGYTF. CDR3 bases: TGTGCCAGCAGCCCAGGACAGGGTGGCTATGGCTACACCTTC.

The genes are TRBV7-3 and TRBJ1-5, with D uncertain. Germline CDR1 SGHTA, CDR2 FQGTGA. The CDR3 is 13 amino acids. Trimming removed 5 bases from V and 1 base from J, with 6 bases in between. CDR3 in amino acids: CASSAQSNQPQHF. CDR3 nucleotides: TGTGCCAGCAGCGCCCAGAGCAATCAGCCCCAGCATTTT.